The next 13 T cell receptor beta chains were all read from a single sample in a study of Graves' ophthalmopathy and Graves' hyperthyroidism. TCR beta CDR3 amplification used RNA transcripts. HTBI-primed first-round RT-PCR preceded second-round multiplex PCR. MiXCR, applied by TCRdb to the multiplex PCR reads, yields one record per CDR3 protein. The table includes 200,000 to 300,000 distinct CDR3 sequences, about 47% detected once. Source material: peripheral blood. The source is an adult man with Graves' ophthalmopathy.

This sequence joins TRBV11-3 and TRBJ1-1; possible D gene TRBD1, 6 bases. The CDR3 has 12 residues. Trimming pared 5 bases from V and 4 bases from J, leaving 8 bases between. Germline-derived CDR1 and CDR2 are SGHNT and YENEEA. CDR3: CASSGRGTEAFF. The DNA for the CDR3 is TGTGCCAGCAGCGGCAGGGGCACTGAAGCTTTCTTT.

CDR3 in amino acids: CASSLSENTEAFF. CDR3 bases: TGTGCCAGCAGCTTATCAGAGAACACTGAAGCTTTCTTT. The V and J genes are TRBV7-9 and TRBJ1-1; D is unclear. From germline, CDR1 is SEHNR and CDR2 FQNEAQ (reference sequence). The CDR3 contains 13 residues. Trimming left V 2 bases short and J 1 base short, with 5 bases between.

The J gene is TRBJ2-7, the V gene TRBV20-1; D is unresolved. The CDR3 loop spans 14 amino acids. The germline gives CDR1 DFQATT, CDR2 SNEGSKA (reference sequence). V was cut by 4 bases and J by 0 bases, with 13 bases left in between. The CDR3 loop is CSANGPSNSYEQYF. In DNA, the CDR3 is TGCAGTGCTAACGGGCCTTCCAACTCCTACGAGCAGTACTTC.

The chain has TRBV2 and TRBJ2-7; 8 positions agree with TRBD2. Per germline, CDR1 SNHLY and CDR2 FYNNEI. After removal of 6 bases from V and 2 bases from J, the junction contained 6 bases not matched to a gene. CDR3 size: 14 residues. Written as DNA, the CDR3 is TGTGCCAGCAGGGCCTCGGGGGGGGCCTACGAGCAGTACTTC. As protein: CASRASGGAYEQYF.

The chain carries TRBV29-1 and TRBJ1-1; D is unclear. The CDR3 has 11 amino acids. The germline V and J ends were trimmed by 7 bases and 7 bases, with 13 bases remaining between them. Germline lookup yields CDR1 SQVTM and CDR2 ANQGSEA. DNA of the CDR3: TGCAGCGCTGCGGGGTTGTTTGAAGCTTTCTTT. Protein: CSAAGLFEAFF.

With regard to this clonotype: Since a much larger clone is just one base distant, this may be a read error. This chain connects TRBV7-3 to TRBJ2-2, with 9 bases aligning to TRBD1. J was trimmed by 5 bases and V by 4 bases; bases with no gene match: 8. This CDR3 is built from 16 residues. Germline V gene lookup returns CDR1 SGHTA and CDR2 FQGTGA. DNA of the CDR3: TGTGCCAGCAGCTCCGGGACAGGGAGGGCTACCGGGGAGCTGTTTTTT. Its translation is CASSSGTGRATGELFF.

The CDR3 region is CASSSFGTTDSPLHF. In DNA form, the CDR3 reads TGTGCCAGCAGCTCATTCGGGACGACTGATTCACCCCTCCACTTT. The chain couples TRBV7-2 to TRBJ1-6; a weak D match, TRBD1 (5 bases). Per germline, CDR1 SGHTA and CDR2 FQGNSA. This CDR3 has 15 residues. The V end lost 4 bases, the J end lost 8 bases, and 15 bases lay between the germline ends.

V is TRBV7-8 and J is TRBJ2-2, with D tentatively TRBD2 (5 bases). The length of the CDR3 is 16 residues. Trimming removed 2 bases at V and 0 bases at J, with 10 bases between. CDR1 is SGHVS and CDR2 is FQNEAQ in the germline V gene. This CDR3 is CASSLREGSNTGELFF. The CDR3 coding sequence is TGTGCCAGCAGCTTAAGAGAGGGTTCGAACACCGGGGAGCTGTTTTTT.

Here the CDR3 DNA reads TGCGCCAGCAGCTTGCTTCCGGCAGGACCCTCCTACGAGCAGTACTTC. Translating gives CASSLLPAGPSYEQYF. The chain uses TRBV5-1 and TRBJ2-7; no clear D. Germline V CDR1 and CDR2: SGHRS, YFSETQ. V lost 1 base to trimming and J lost 0 bases, with 14 bases between them. The CDR3 covers 16 residues.

The CDR3 here is CASTRQGSTGEQYF. CDR3 sequence (DNA): TGTGCCAGCACCCGACAGGGGAGCACCGGGGAGCAGTACTTC. The chain uses TRBV4-2 and TRBJ2-7; 8 positions match TRBD1. The V gene's germline CDR1 is LGHNA and CDR2 YNFKEQ. This CDR3 is built from 14 residues. The trim removed 7 bases at V and 7 bases at J, leaving 12 bases unmatched.

This clonotype showed up just a few times. The V and J genes are TRBV5-1 and TRBJ1-1; TRBD1 matches at 8 bases. The ends lost 3 bases at V and 5 bases at J; junction bases unmatched: 6. This CDR3 comprises 14 residues. Germline CDR1 is SGHRS and CDR2 is YFSETQ. CDR3: CASSYSGTGTEAFF. The DNA for the CDR3 is TGCGCCAGCAGCTATTCGGGGACAGGAACTGAAGCTTTCTTT.

The chain couples TRBV7-9 to TRBJ2-6; no firm D call. This CDR3 has 14 residues. V was pared by 4 bases and J by 4 bases, with 8 bases between. Germline lookup yields CDR1 SEHNR and CDR2 FQNEAQ (reference sequence). The CDR3 spells CASSWVAGANVLTF. The DNA of the CDR3 is TGTGCCAGCAGCTGGGTTGCCGGGGCCAACGTCCTGACTTTC.

In the case of this clonotype: A read error may account for a junction end that differs from germline. The rearrangement links TRBV10-3 to TRBJ2-2; D might be TRBD1 or TRBD2, each matching 5 bases. CDR3 size: 14 residues. Germline V gene sequence: CDR1 ENHRY, CDR2 SYGVKD. The chain's CDR3 is CAISDPRGTRELFF. The DNA for the CDR3 is TGTGCCATCAGTGACCCCCGGGGCACCAGGGAGCTGTTTTTT.